These 19 T cell receptor beta chains share one sample of origin, sequenced in a study of cytomegalovirus exposure and HLA in healthy donors. PCR employed 60 Vbeta and 13 Jbeta primers. Repertoires were generated with immunoSEQ multiplex PCR, while TCRdb's copy carries only in-frame clones and drops some. The sample shows approximately 140,000 clones, around three quarters of them seen only once. Material for sequencing was PBMCs. Source of these receptors: a woman aged 50 to 60 in good health and CMV-seronegative.

The J gene is TRBJ1-2, the V gene TRBV29-1; 12 nucleotides line up with TRBD1. CDR1 and CDR2 from the germline V gene are SQVTM and ANQGSEA. CDR3 length: 15 amino acids. The trim removed 5 bases at V and 8 bases at J, leaving 12 bases unmatched. CDR3 in DNA: TGCAGCGTTAGCATGGGACAGGGGGCTGAGGGGGGCTACACCTTC. Its translation is CSVSMGQGAEGGYTF. The complete variable domain, with remaining parts taken from reference TRBV29-1 and TRBJ1-2, reads SAVISQKPSRDICQRGTSLTIQCQVDSQVTMMFWYRQQPGQSLTLIATANQGSEATYESGFVIDKFPISRPNLTFSTLTVSNMSPEDSSIYLCSVSMGQGAEGGYTFGSGTRLTVV.

This chain uses TRBV5-4 with TRBJ1-2; possibly TRBD1 for D (5 bases). Germline-derived CDR1 and CDR2 are SGHNT and YYREEE (reference sequence). The V end was cut by 4 bases, the J end by 4 bases, with 14 bases between. CDR3 size: 14 residues. The CDR3 spells CASSLGGGGYGYTF. CDR3 coding DNA: TGTGCCAGCAGCCTGGGGGGGGGAGGCTATGGCTACACCTTC.

The gene calls are TRBV5-4 and TRBJ1-5, with 9 bases matching TRBD1. CDR1 is SGHNT, CDR2 YYREEE, per germline (reference sequence). The CDR3 is 16 amino acids. Unmatched junction bases numbered 5, after V lost 0 bases and J lost 4 bases. CDR3 sequence reads: CASSLGGGQGNQPQHF. Here the CDR3 DNA reads TGTGCCAGCAGCTTGGGGGGGGGACAGGGTAATCAGCCCCAGCATTTT.

This clone was seen once. This rearrangement joins TRBV28 to TRBJ2-7; D perhaps matches TRBD2 (6 bases). The germline CDR1 and CDR2 sequences are MDHEN and SYDVKM. Trimming pared 6 bases from V and 3 bases from J, leaving 9 bases between. CDR3 length equals 12 residues. The CDR3 region is CASSPDYYEQYF. In DNA, the CDR3 is TGTGCCAGCAGCCCGGACTACTACGAGCAGTACTTC.

This clone was seen a handful of times. This chain connects TRBV6-1 to TRBJ2-7, with TRBD1 matching 9 bases. The CDR3 has 14 amino acids. Germline CDR1 MNHNS, CDR2 SASEGT. Losses at the gene ends were 6 bases for V and 5 bases for J; bases not matched to a gene: 8. The CDR3 nucleotides are TGTGCCAGCAGGAGGGACAGGGTTTCCCACGAGCAGTACGTC. Encoded protein: CASRRDRVSHEQYV.

This clone turned up a few times. The rearrangement links TRBV10-3 to TRBJ2-1; D is ambiguous. V was pared by 7 bases and J by 0 bases, with 13 bases between. Germline CDR1 reads ENHRY; CDR2 reads SYGVKD. The CDR3 is made up of 15 amino acids. The CDR3 bases are TGTGCCATCAACCAGCGAGGCGGCTCCTACAATGAGCAGTTCTTC. Protein product: CAINQRGGSYNEQFF.

CDR3 nucleotides: TGTGCCAGCAGCCAGGAAGAAGCGGCCTACGAGCAGTACTTC. This encodes CASSQEEAAYEQYF. J is TRBJ2-7 and V is TRBV9, with a tentative D call TRBD2 (5 bases). The germline V gene encodes CDR1 SGDLS and CDR2 YYNGEE. The CDR3 extends over 14 amino acids. V lost 4 bases and J 2 bases, leaving 13 bases between the germline ends.

J is TRBJ2-1 and V is TRBV5-6, with 15 bases identical to TRBD2. Germline V CDR1 and CDR2: SGHDT, YYEEEE. The CDR3 sequence is 16 residues long. Trimming cost V 3 bases and J 6 bases; bases outside gene matches: 4. The CDR3 here is CASSWGLAGGPNEQFF. In nucleotides, the CDR3 is TGTGCCAGCAGCTGGGGACTAGCGGGAGGTCCCAATGAGCAGTTCTTC.

V usage is TRBV19 and J usage is TRBJ1-5; 10 nucleotides agree with TRBD1. The V gene end was trimmed by 6 bases and the J gene end by 7 bases; junction bases not matched to a gene: 9. From germline, CDR1 is LNHDA and CDR2 SQIVND (reference sequence). The CDR3 contains 15 residues. CDR3 sequence: CASSGPGQGFQPQHF. CDR3 DNA sequence: TGTGCCAGTAGCGGCCCGGGACAGGGGTTCCAGCCCCAGCATTTT.

The chain's CDR3 is CASSYAGVRGYGYTF. The CDR3 nucleotides are TGTGCCAGCAGTTACGCGGGGGTGAGAGGCTATGGCTACACCTTC. The chain employs TRBV6-5 and TRBJ1-2, with TRBD1 as a possible D gene (5 bases). Per the germline V gene, CDR1 is MNHEY and CDR2 is SVGAGI. V lost 2 bases and J lost 4, with 14 bases in between. The CDR3 loop spans 15 amino acids.

The chain combines TRBV6-6 with TRBJ1-2; 8 bases are shared with TRBD1. The CDR3 has 15 residues. V trimming: 4 bases; J trimming: 3 bases; junction bases outside the gene matches: 7. In germline, CDR1 is MNHNY, CDR2 SVGAGI (reference sequence). The CDR3 spells CASSSSPGQDYGYTF. The CDR3 DNA is TGTGCCAGCAGTTCCTCTCCGGGACAGGACTATGGCTACACCTTC.

The rearrangement uses TRBV28 and TRBJ2-7; 8 bases map to TRBD1. After removal of 4 bases from V and 2 bases from J, the junction contained 7 bases not matched to a gene. The CDR3 extends over 15 amino acids. In germline, CDR1 is MDHEN, CDR2 SYDVKM. CDR3 residues: CASSSQGELTYEQYV. DNA for the CDR3: TGTGCCAGCAGTTCACAGGGGGAGTTGACCTACGAGCAGTACGTC.

V and J are TRBV7-9 and TRBJ2-1, with TRBD1 identical over 9 bases. The V gene's germline CDR1 is SEHNR and CDR2 FQNEAQ (reference sequence). V gave up 4 bases and J gave up 9 bases; unmatched junction bases: 7. This CDR3 has 14 amino acids. CDR3 bases: TGTGCCAGCAGCTCGGGACAGGGAGGGAGTGAGCAGTTCTTC. Translated: CASSSGQGGSEQFF.

The chain combines TRBV5-8 with TRBJ1-2; 7 nucleotides agree with TRBD1. Germline V gene data show CDR1 as SGHTS and CDR2 as YDEGEE. The CDR3 extends over 12 amino acids. Unmatched junction bases numbered 6, after V lost 5 bases and J lost 8 bases. The CDR3 protein is CASRTTGYGYTF. The CDR3 DNA sequence: TGTGCCAGCAGGACGACAGGGTACGGCTACACCTTC.

With respect to this clone: Other DNA sequences of this sample code for an identical CDR3. The gene calls are TRBV29-1 and TRBJ2-7; 7 positions match TRBD1. This CDR3 is built from 13 residues. Germline V CDR1 and CDR2: SQVTM, ANQGSEA. The V and J ends lost 3 bases and 2 bases, in that order; junction bases with no gene match: 4. The CDR3 region is CSVEGQGAYEQYF. The DNA for the CDR3 is TGCAGCGTTGAGGGGCAGGGGGCCTACGAGCAGTACTTC.

The chain combines TRBV6-5 with TRBJ2-7; 9 nucleotides match TRBD2. CDR1 is MNHEY, CDR2 SVGAGI, per germline. V was clipped by 0 bases and J by 5 bases; unmatched bases: 8. This CDR3 has 16 amino acids. CDR3 residues: CASSYSRASGNNEQYF. DNA for the CDR3: TGTGCCAGCAGTTACTCGAGGGCTAGCGGGAACAACGAGCAGTACTTC.

The chain couples TRBV11-3 to TRBJ2-1; tentative D call: TRBD1 (7 bases). Per germline, CDR1 SGHNT and CDR2 YENEEA. There are 15 residues in the CDR3. V shed 5 bases and J shed 8 bases, with 19 bases lying between them. The CDR3 DNA reads as TGTGCCAGCAGCACGAGACAGGGAGGTTTAGATGAGCAGTTCTTC. As protein: CASSTRQGGLDEQFF.

The rearrangement uses TRBV5-6 and TRBJ1-1; unclear D gene. The CDR3 loop spans 17 amino acids. The V gene's germline CDR1 is SGHDT and CDR2 YYEEEE. The V gene lost 4 bases and the J gene lost 0 bases, with 19 bases spanning the gap. The CDR3 spells CASSPDPGVWVNTEAFF. The CDR3 region has the DNA TGTGCCAGCAGCCCCGATCCCGGGGTTTGGGTGAACACTGAAGCTTTCTTT.

This clone has a handful of counts. The chain uses TRBV19 and TRBJ2-1, with 10 bases identical to TRBD1. After removal of 3 bases from V and 5 bases from J, the junction contained 10 bases not matched to a gene. The CDR3 runs 17 residues. Looked up from germline, CDR1 is LNHDA and CDR2 is SQIVND (reference sequence). As DNA, the CDR3 is TGTGCCAGTAGTATCCTATCCGGGACAGGGGTCAACAATGAGCAGTTCTTC. It is translated as CASSILSGTGVNNEQFF. Using reference TRBV19 and TRBJ2-1 for the parts outside the CDR3, the full variable domain is DGGITQSPKYLFRKEGQNVTLSCEQNLNHDAMYWYRQDPGQGLRLIYYSQIVNDFQKGDIAEGYSVSREKKESFPLTVTSAQKNPTAFYLCASSILSGTGVNNEQFFGPGTRLTVL.